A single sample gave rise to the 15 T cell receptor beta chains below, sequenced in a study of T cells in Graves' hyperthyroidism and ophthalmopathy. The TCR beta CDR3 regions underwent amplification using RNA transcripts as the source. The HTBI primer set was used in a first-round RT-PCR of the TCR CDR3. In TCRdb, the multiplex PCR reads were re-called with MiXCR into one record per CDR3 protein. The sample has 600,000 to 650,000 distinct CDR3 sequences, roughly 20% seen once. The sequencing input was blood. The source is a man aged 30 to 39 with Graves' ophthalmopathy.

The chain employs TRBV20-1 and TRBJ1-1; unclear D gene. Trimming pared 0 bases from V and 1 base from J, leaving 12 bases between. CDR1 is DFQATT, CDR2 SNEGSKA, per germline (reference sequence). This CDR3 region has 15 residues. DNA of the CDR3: TGCAGTGCTAGAGATCCGCCCCGGGGGAACACTGAAGCTTTCTTT. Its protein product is CSARDPPRGNTEAFF.

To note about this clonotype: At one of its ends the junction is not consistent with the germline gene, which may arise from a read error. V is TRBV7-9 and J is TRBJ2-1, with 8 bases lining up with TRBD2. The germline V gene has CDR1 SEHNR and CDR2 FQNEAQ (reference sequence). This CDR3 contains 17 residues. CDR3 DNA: TGCGCCAGCAGCCAAGACCCGGGACTAGGCCACGGTAGGGAGCAGTTCTTC. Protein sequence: CASSQDPGLGHGREQFF.

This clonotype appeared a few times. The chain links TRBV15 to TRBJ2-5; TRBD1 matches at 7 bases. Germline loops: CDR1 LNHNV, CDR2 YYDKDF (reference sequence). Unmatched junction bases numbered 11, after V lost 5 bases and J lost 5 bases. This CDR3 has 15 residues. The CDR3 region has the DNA TGTGCCACCAGCTCCCACAGGGGTGCAGTCGAGACCCAGTACTTC. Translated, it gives CATSSHRGAVETQYF.

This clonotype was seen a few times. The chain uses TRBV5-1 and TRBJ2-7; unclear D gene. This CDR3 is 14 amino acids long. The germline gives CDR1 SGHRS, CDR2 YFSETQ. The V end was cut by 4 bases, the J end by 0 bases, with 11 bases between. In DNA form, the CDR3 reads TGCGCCAGCAGCCAGAGCGCAGGCTCCTACGAGCAGTACTTC. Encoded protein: CASSQSAGSYEQYF.

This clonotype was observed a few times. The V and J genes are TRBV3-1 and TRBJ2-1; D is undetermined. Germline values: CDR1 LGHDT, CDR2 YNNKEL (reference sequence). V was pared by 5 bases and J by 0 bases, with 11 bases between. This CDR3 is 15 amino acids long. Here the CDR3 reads CASSSVPSSYNEQFF. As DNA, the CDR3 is TGTGCCAGCAGCTCCGTTCCGAGCTCCTACAATGAGCAGTTCTTC.

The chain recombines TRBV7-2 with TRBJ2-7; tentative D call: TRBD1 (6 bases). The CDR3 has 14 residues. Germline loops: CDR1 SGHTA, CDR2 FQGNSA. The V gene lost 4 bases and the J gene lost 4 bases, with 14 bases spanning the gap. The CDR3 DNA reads TGTGCCAGCAGCTCTGACAGGTTGCTTTACGAGCAGTACTTC. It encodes CASSSDRLLYEQYF.

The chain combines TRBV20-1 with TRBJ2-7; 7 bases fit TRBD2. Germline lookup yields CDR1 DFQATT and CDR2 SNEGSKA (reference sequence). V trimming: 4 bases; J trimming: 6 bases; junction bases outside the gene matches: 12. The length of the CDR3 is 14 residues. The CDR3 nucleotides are TGCAGTGCTACAAAAGGTACTAGCGTTCCCGAGCAGTACTTC. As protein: CSATKGTSVPEQYF.

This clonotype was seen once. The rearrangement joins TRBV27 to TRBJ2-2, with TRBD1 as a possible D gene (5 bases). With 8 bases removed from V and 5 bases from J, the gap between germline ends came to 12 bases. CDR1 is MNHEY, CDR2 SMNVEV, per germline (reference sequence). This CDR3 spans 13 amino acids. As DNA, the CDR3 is TGTGCCAGCCACGTGACAGAAACCGGGGAGCTGTTTTTT. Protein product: CASHVTETGELFF.

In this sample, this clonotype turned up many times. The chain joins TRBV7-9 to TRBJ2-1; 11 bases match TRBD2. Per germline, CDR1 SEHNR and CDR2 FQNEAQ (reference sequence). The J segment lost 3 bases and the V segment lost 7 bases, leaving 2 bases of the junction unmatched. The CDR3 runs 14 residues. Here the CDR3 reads CASTGTSGYNEQFF. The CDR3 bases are TGTGCCAGCACGGGGACTAGCGGCTACAATGAGCAGTTCTTC. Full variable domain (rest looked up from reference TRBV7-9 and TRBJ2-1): DTGVSQNPRHKITKRGQNVTFRCDPISEHNRLYWYRQTLGQGPEFLTYFQNEAQLEKSRLLSDRFSAERPKGSFSTLEIQRTEQGDSAMYLCASTGTSGYNEQFFGPGTRLTVL.

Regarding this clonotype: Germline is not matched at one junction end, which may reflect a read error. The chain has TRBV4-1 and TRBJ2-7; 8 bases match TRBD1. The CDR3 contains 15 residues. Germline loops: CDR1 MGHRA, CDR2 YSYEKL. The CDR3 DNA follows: TGCGCCAGCAGCGAAGCCGGGACAGGCTCCCACGAGCAGTACTTC. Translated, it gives CASSEAGTGSHEQYF.

The CDR3 nucleotides are TGTGCCATCAGTGAGCGAGGGAAGGGACAGCCCCAGCATTTT. As protein: CAISERGKGQPQHF. The chain recombines TRBV10-3 with TRBJ1-5; D is undetermined. The CDR3 has 14 amino acids. Germline V gene data show CDR1 as ENHRY and CDR2 as SYGVKD. The V gene lost 2 bases and the J gene lost 7 bases, with 12 bases spanning the gap.

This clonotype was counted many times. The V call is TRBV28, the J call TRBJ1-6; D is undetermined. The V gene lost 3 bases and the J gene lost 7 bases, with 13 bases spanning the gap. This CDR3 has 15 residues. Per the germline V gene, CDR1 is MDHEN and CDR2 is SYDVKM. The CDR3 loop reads CASSFPGVRNSPLHF. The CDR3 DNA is TGTGCCAGCAGTTTCCCCGGGGTGAGGAATTCACCCCTCCACTTT.

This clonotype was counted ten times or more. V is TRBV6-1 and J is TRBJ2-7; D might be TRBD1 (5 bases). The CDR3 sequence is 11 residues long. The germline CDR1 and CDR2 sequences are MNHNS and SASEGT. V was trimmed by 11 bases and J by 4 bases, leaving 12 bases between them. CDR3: CAVRQNYEQYF. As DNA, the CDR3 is TGTGCCGTCAGACAGAATTACGAGCAGTACTTC.

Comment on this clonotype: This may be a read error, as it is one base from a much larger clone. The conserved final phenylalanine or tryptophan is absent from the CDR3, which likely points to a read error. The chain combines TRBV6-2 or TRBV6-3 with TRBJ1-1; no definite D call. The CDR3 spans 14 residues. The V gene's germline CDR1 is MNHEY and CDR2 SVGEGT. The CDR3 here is CAISESGRDTEAFL. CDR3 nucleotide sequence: TGTGCCATCAGTGAGTCGGGTAGGGACACTGAAGCTTTCCTT.

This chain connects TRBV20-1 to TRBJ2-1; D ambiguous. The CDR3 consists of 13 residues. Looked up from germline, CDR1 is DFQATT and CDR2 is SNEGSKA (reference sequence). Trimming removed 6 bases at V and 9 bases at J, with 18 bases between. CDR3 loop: CSASNWGSREQFF. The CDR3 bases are TGCAGTGCGTCGAACTGGGGTAGTCGTGAGCAGTTCTTC.